These 22 T cell receptor beta chains were all obtained from the same sample, sequenced in a study of blood T cells in healthy people across ages. Alongside a J-beta primer mix, a sample-barcoded 5' primer served in a second PCR lasting about 7 to 12 cycles. A single record per CDR3 protein comes from TCRdb applying MiXCR to the 5' RACE reads. The table records 850,000 to 1,000,000 distinct CDR3 sequences, about 48% of them present only once. Sequences were obtained from blood. The receptors originated from a man aged 30 to 39 in good health.

The chain couples TRBV29-1 to TRBJ2-1; TRBD2 agrees at 9 bases. Germline CDR1 reads SQVTM; CDR2 reads ANQGSEA. CDR3 size: 13 residues. V was clipped by 7 bases and J by 4 bases; unmatched bases: 5. The CDR3 coding sequence is TGCAGCGCATTACTAGCGGGTTACAATGAGCAGTTCTTC. Protein sequence: CSALLAGYNEQFF.

This chain joins TRBV12-3 or TRBV12-4 and TRBJ1-5; D is perhaps TRBD1 (5 bases). Between the trimmed V and J ends, which lost 1 base and 7 bases, there was a span of 14 bases. This CDR3 is 15 amino acids long. The CDR3, as DNA: TGTGCCAGCAGTTTAGGCCCTCGGTCAGGGCAGCCCCAGCATTTT. Translation gives CASSLGPRSGQPQHF.

CDR3 bases: TGTGCCAGCCGGAGTGGGGTCTATGGCTACACCTTC. Translating it yields CASRSGVYGYTF. J is TRBJ1-2 and V is TRBV12-3 or TRBV12-4; no reliable D call. The germline V and J ends were trimmed by 8 bases and 4 bases, with 11 bases remaining between them. This CDR3 has 12 residues.

This clonotype was counted a few times. CDR3 region: CASSTGQGFDTQYF. In DNA, the CDR3 is TGCGCCAGCAGTACGGGACAGGGGTTCGATACGCAGTATTTT. The chain recombines TRBV5-1 with TRBJ2-3; 10 nucleotides agree with TRBD1. The CDR3 spans 14 residues. J lost 6 bases, V lost 5 bases, and 6 bases had no gene match. From germline, CDR1 is SGHRS and CDR2 YFSETQ.

The V call is TRBV9, the J call TRBJ2-1; the D gene is possibly TRBD2 (5 bases). Trimming stripped 0 bases from V and 0 bases from J, with 13 bases between. The CDR3 loop spans 17 amino acids. Per germline, CDR1 SGDLS and CDR2 YYNGEE. The CDR3 bases are TGTGCCAGCAGCGTAGGTACAGCGCGGGTCTCCTACAATGAGCAGTTCTTC. Translating it yields CASSVGTARVSYNEQFF.

The V call is TRBV3-1, the J call TRBJ2-1; 8 bases are a match to TRBD1. The CDR3 is 12 amino acids. V lost 4 bases, J lost 15 bases, and 8 bases stayed unmatched. Per germline, CDR1 LGHDT and CDR2 YNNKEL (reference sequence). CDR3 nucleotide sequence: TGTGCCAGCAGCCCCGCCGGGACAGGCCTGTTCTTC. Protein product: CASSPAGTGLFF.

This clonotype was seen ten or more times. The chain joins TRBV6-6 to TRBJ2-7; D call uncertain. Germline V gene sequence: CDR1 MNHNY, CDR2 SVGAGI (reference sequence). Trimming took 10 bases from V and 2 from J, leaving 15 bases between them. There are 13 residues in the CDR3. The DNA for the CDR3 is TGTGCCACCACTCCGCGGCGGACCTACGAGCAGTACTTC. It codes for CATTPRRTYEQYF.

The chain recombines TRBV6-7 with TRBJ2-3; D is possibly TRBD2 (5 bases). TRBV6-7 is known as an ORF, though its function is uncertain. V was cut by 6 bases and J by 4 bases, with 17 bases left in between. The CDR3 is made up of 15 amino acids. The DNA of the CDR3 is TGTGCCAGCAGGCCATACAGTCCCGGGGCAGATACGCAGTATTTT. Its translation is CASRPYSPGADTQYF.

This chain links TRBV20-1 with TRBJ2-3; no firm D call. The CDR3 loop spans 15 amino acids. The V and J ends lost 6 bases and 2 bases respectively, with 18 bases between them. Germline loops: CDR1 DFQATT, CDR2 SNEGSKA (reference sequence). CDR3 coding DNA: TGCAGTGCATACCCCCTCTCTAAGGACACAGATACGCAGTATTTT. It is translated as CSAYPLSKDTDTQYF.

The V gene is TRBV28, the J gene TRBJ2-5; TRBD1 might be the D (5 bases). The length of the CDR3 is 14 residues. V was trimmed by 6 bases and J by 5 bases, leaving 16 bases between them. Per germline, CDR1 MDHEN and CDR2 SYDVKM. The CDR3, as DNA: TGTGCCAGCAGGGGGAACGGACAAGGCGAGACCCAGTACTTC. As protein: CASRGNGQGETQYF.

This clonotype was detected once. The rearrangement uses TRBV6-2 or TRBV6-3 and TRBJ2-7; possibly TRBD2 for D (6 bases). The CDR3 totals 15 residues. Per germline, CDR1 MNHEY and CDR2 SVGEGT. V lost 11 bases and J lost 0, with 20 bases in between. The chain's CDR3 is CACTLSRGSSYEQYF. CDR3 DNA sequence: TGTGCCTGCACCCTCTCCCGGGGGAGCTCCTACGAGCAGTACTTC.

This clonotype was detected only a few times. V gene TRBV6-5 combines with J gene TRBJ2-5; tentatively, D is TRBD2 (6 bases). This CDR3 contains 13 residues. Looked up from germline, CDR1 is MNHEY and CDR2 is SVGAGI. V lost 6 bases, J lost 2 bases, and 10 bases lay in between. The CDR3 loop reads CASRVGGQETQYF. In nucleotides, the CDR3 is TGTGCCAGCAGGGTCGGGGGACAAGAGACCCAGTACTTC.

Comment on this clonotype: This is likely a read error, given that the CDR3 carries no conserved phenylalanine or tryptophan at its end. The chain employs TRBV20-1 and TRBJ1-2; the match to TRBD1 covers 7 bases. Germline V CDR1 and CDR2: DFQATT, SNEGSKA (reference sequence). The CDR3 covers 15 residues. V lost 0 bases, J lost 1 base, and 5 bases stayed unmatched. Written as DNA, the CDR3 is TGCAGTGCTAGAGAAGTGACAGGGATTAACTATGGCTACACCTTA. This sequence encodes CSAREVTGINYGYTL.

The rearrangement joins TRBV30 to TRBJ1-4; D uncertain. CDR1 is GTSNPN and CDR2 is SVGIG in the germline V gene (reference sequence). This CDR3 contains 13 residues. V was pared by 1 base and J by 8 bases, with 11 bases between. CDR3 sequence reads: CAWSAPLGEKLFF. The CDR3 nucleotides read TGTGCCTGGAGTGCCCCCCTAGGAGAAAAACTGTTTTTT.

This chain connects TRBV7-2 to TRBJ2-7; D is possibly TRBD1 or TRBD2 (5 bases each). CDR1 and CDR2 from the germline V gene are SGHTA and FQGNSA. This CDR3 is built from 14 residues. The V gene lost 8 bases and the J gene lost 0 bases, with 14 bases spanning the gap. As DNA, the CDR3 is TGTGCCAGCTGCCCGGGACGTAGCTCCTACGAGCAGTACTTC. It yields the protein CASCPGRSSYEQYF.

The V and J genes are TRBV12-3 or TRBV12-4 and TRBJ2-5; possibly TRBD2 for D (5 bases). The CDR3 length is 15 residues. Trimming took off 3 bases at V and 4 bases at J, with 15 bases between the two ends. The CDR3 spells CASSLAGGPGETQYF. CDR3 in DNA: TGTGCCAGCAGTTTGGCGGGTGGCCCGGGAGAGACCCAGTACTTC.

A note on this clonotype: This may come from a read error, since a much larger clone is one base off. The CDR3 spells CASGLSASGYNNEQFF. The CDR3 DNA sequence: TGTGCCAGCGGCTTATCAGCTAGCGGTTACAACAATGAGCAGTTCTTC. This chain connects TRBV7-2 to TRBJ2-1; 7 bases are a match to TRBD2. The CDR3 is 16 residues long. Germline assignment: CDR1 SGHTA and CDR2 FQGNSA.

In its sample, this clonotype was seen a few times. CDR3 region: CSADRGRNYGYTF. CDR3 nucleotides: TGCAGTGCAGACAGGGGACGGAACTATGGCTACACCTTC. V usage is TRBV20-1 and J usage is TRBJ1-2; TRBD1 agrees at 8 bases. This CDR3 comprises 13 residues. Germline assignment: CDR1 DFQATT and CDR2 SNEGSKA (reference sequence). J was trimmed by 2 bases and V by 6 bases; bases with no gene match: 5.

The chain employs TRBV6-6 and TRBJ2-7; perhaps TRBD2 as D (6 bases). Trimming shortened V by 4 bases and J by 0 bases, and 16 bases separated the two germline ends. Germline V gene sequence: CDR1 MNHNY, CDR2 SVGAGI (reference sequence). The CDR3 covers 16 residues. In DNA, the CDR3 is TGTGCCAGCAGTTCCCCCCCGGGGGTGAACTCCTACGAGCAGTACTTC. It translates to CASSSPPGVNSYEQYF.

The chain carries TRBV4-1 and TRBJ2-5; D might be TRBD2 (6 bases). V lost 3 bases, J lost 11 bases, and 22 bases lay in between. CDR1 and CDR2 from the germline V gene are MGHRA and YSYEKL. This CDR3 spans 15 amino acids. CDR3 in amino acids: CASSHLGGTYNEQYF. The CDR3 DNA sequence: TGCGCCAGCAGCCACCTTGGGGGGACCTACAATGAGCAGTACTTC.

The sample holds a few counts of this clonotype. The chain uses TRBV4-2 and TRBJ2-7; 12 nucleotides align to TRBD2. Per germline, CDR1 LGHNA and CDR2 YNFKEQ. CDR3 length: 19 residues. The V gene end was trimmed by 5 bases and the J gene end by 2 bases; junction bases not matched to a gene: 16. This chain's CDR3 is CASSNPINLAGGVAYEQYF. The CDR3 DNA follows: TGTGCCAGCAGCAACCCGATTAACCTAGCGGGGGGGGTGGCCTACGAGCAGTACTTC.

This chain uses TRBV18 with TRBJ2-4; the match to TRBD2 covers 8 bases. The DNA end favors TRBJ2-5, so the J call may be wrong. Germline V gene lookup returns CDR1 KGHSH and CDR2 LQKENI. This CDR3 is built from 14 residues. The CDR3 DNA sequence: TGTGCCAGCTCACCTCCGGGACTAGAAGAGACCCAGTACTTC. Translated: CASSPPGLEETQYF.